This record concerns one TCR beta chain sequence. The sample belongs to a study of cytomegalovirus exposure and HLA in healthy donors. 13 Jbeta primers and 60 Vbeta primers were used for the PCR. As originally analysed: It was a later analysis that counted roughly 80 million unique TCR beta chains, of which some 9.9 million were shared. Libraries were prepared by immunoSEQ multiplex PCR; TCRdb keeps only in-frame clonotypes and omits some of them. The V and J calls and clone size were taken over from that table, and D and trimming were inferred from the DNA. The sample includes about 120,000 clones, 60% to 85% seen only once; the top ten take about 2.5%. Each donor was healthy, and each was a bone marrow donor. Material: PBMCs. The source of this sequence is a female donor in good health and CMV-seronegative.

CDR3 protein: CASSQVYRVNYGYTF. The CDR3 DNA is TGTGCCAGCAGCCAAGTCTACAGGGTAAACTATGGCTACACCTTC. The chain recombines TRBV4-2 with TRBJ1-2; D may be TRBD1 (6 bases). Germline V gene lookup returns CDR1 LGHNA and CDR2 YNFKEQ. This CDR3 region has 15 residues. Deletions cut 1 base from V and 2 bases from J, with 11 bases between.